Listed here are 9 T cell receptor beta chains from one sample, sequenced in a study of CD8+CD57+ T cells in acquired aplastic anemia. Genomic DNA templated the TCR beta VDJ and CDR3 profiling. TCRdb recomputed calls from the reads with MiXCR, one row per CDR3 protein. The table includes just over 400,000 distinct CDR3 sequences, 55% to 70% detected once. Material for sequencing was sorted CD4+, CD8+, or CD8+CD57+ T cells (not recorded which) from PBMCs. Source of these receptors: a human donor in good health, serving as a control.

The chain is built from TRBV7-9 and TRBJ2-2; D is uncertain. Trimming left V 5 bases short and J 16 bases short, with 26 bases between. In germline, CDR1 is SEHNR, CDR2 FQNEAQ (reference sequence). The CDR3 is made up of 15 amino acids. The CDR3, as DNA: TGTGCCAGCAGCCGGCAGCGAGGTATCACCGAGCCCCAGTTTTTT. It yields the protein CASSRQRGITEPQFF.

As concerns this clonotype: Since the CDR3 does not end with the conserved phenylalanine or tryptophan, this likely comes from a read error. The limits of the CDR3 on the DNA are not certain, so only TCRdb's listed CDR3 is given. The J gene is TRBJ1-2, the V gene TRBV7-7. Germline CDR1 and CDR2: SSHAT and FNYEAQ (reference sequence). Inclusive of both ends, the CDR3 amounts to 13 amino acids. The CDR3: CASSLGAQPQHFG.

As for this clonotype: A read error may account for a junction end that differs from germline. V is TRBV7-4 and J is TRBJ1-6; 7 positions agree with TRBD1. The germline V gene encodes CDR1 SGHVT and CDR2 SQSDAQ. The CDR3 sequence is 15 residues long. The CDR3 region has the DNA TGTGCCAGCAGCTCCGAACAGGAGGGGGCTTTATTTGGCCAATTT. Encoded protein: CASSSEQEGALFGQF.

The J gene is TRBJ2-1, the V gene TRBV7-3, with 7 bases lining up with TRBD1. With 2 bases clipped from V and 10 bases from J, the junction kept 5 bases outside the gene matches. The length of the CDR3 is 13 residues. Germline V gene lookup returns CDR1 SGHTA and CDR2 FQGTGA. Here the CDR3 reads CASSLEGGREQFF. In nucleotides, the CDR3 is TGTGCCAGCAGCTTAGAAGGGGGCAGGGAGCAGTTCTTC. Complete variable domain (other parts from reference TRBV7-3 and TRBJ2-1): GAGVSQTPSNKVTEKGKYVELRCDPISGHTALYWYRQSLGQGPEFLIYFQGTGAADDSGLPNDRFFAVRPEGSVSTLKIQRTERGDSAVYLCASSLEGGREQFFGPGTRLTVL.

The V gene is TRBV5-4, the J gene TRBJ1-2, with 7 bases aligning to TRBD1. CDR3 length: 14 residues. Trimming cost V 4 bases and J 10 bases; bases outside gene matches: 13. Germline V gene lookup returns CDR1 SGHNT and CDR2 YYREEE (reference sequence). CDR3 sequence reads: CASSVDATGNLYTF. CDR3 coding DNA: TGTGCCAGCAGCGTGGATGCGACAGGGAACCTCTACACCTTC.

To note about this clonotype: Compared with germline, one end of the junction differs, possibly owing to a read error. This chain uses TRBV7-9 with TRBJ2-7; D tentatively fits TRBD1 or TRBD2 (5 bases each). In germline, CDR1 is SEHNR, CDR2 FQNEAQ (reference sequence). This CDR3 contains 16 residues. CDR3 residues: CASSHQGEGISFEQYF. The CDR3 DNA is TGCGCCAGCAGCCACCAGGGAGAGGGGATATCTTTCGAGCAGTACTTC.

The chain links TRBV12-3 or TRBV12-4 to TRBJ2-7; TRBD1 agrees at 10 bases. The trim removed 0 bases at V and 3 bases at J, leaving 2 bases unmatched. This CDR3 has 15 amino acids. The chain's CDR3 is CASSLAGQGVYEQYF. Here the CDR3 DNA reads TGTGCCAGCAGTTTAGCAGGACAGGGGGTCTACGAGCAGTACTTC.

This clonotype was found many times. The rearrangement joins TRBV7-8 to TRBJ2-5; D ambiguous. Germline lookup yields CDR1 SGHVS and CDR2 FQNEAQ. The CDR3 sequence is 14 residues long. The germline V and J ends were trimmed by 5 bases and 1 base, with 11 bases remaining between them. Written as DNA, the CDR3 is TGTGCCAGCAGCCTGCAGTTGTCCCAAGAGACCCAGTACTTC. Amino acids: CASSLQLSQETQYF.

This clonotype was counted between two and nine times. V and J are TRBV12-3 or TRBV12-4 and TRBJ2-7, with TRBD1 matching 10 bases. The ends lost 5 bases at V and 3 bases at J; junction bases unmatched: 4. The CDR3 consists of 14 residues. CDR3 amino acids: CASSVGTGVYEQYF. CDR3 in DNA: TGTGCCAGCAGTGTCGGGACAGGGGTCTACGAGCAGTACTTC.